This entry describes one T cell receptor (beta chain). Its antigen is unknown. The sample originates from a study of STAT5B mutations in CD4+ large granular lymphocyte leukemia. Study as a whole: Among healthy controls, a particular HLA allele went with more CDR3 'QG' motifs.

Whole-study results and caveats: CD4-sorted patient repertoires seemed more clonal than healthy CD4+ repertoires. TRBV06-family usage was enriched in top patient clones (8/27) versus controls (2/35).

Sequencing was at survey level. TCRdb's copy holds only in-frame clones and misses some; the assay was immunoSEQ multiplex PCR. The table has under 55,000 clones, roughly 85% seen once; the top ten hold around 2.6%. J lost 5 bases, V lost 5 bases, and 9 bases had no gene match. Germline V gives CDR1 SQVTM, CDR2 ANQGSEA. This CDR3 has 14 amino acids. This sequence was found in a human donor in good health. The chain recombines TRBV29-1 with TRBJ2-5; 9 nucleotides match TRBD2. Sequenced: CD4+ T cells from blood buffy coats. The chain's CDR3 is CSVRASGAPETQYF. In DNA, the CDR3 is TGCAGCGTTAGGGCTAGCGGGGCACCGGAGACCCAGTACTTC. Full variable domain (outside the CDR3, taken from reference TRBV29-1 and TRBJ2-5): SAVISQKPSRDICQRGTSLTIQCQVDSQVTMMFWYRQQPGQSLTLIATANQGSEATYESGFVIDKFPISRPNLTFSTLTVSNMSPEDSSIYLCSVRASGAPETQYFGPGTRLLVL.